This T cell receptor (beta chain) was retrieved from a study of cytomegalovirus exposure and HLA in healthy donors. Study-level findings and limits: Reportedly, diagnosis of cytomegalovirus status by the classifier showed high specificity and sensitivity.

Trimming shortened V by 5 bases and J by 2 bases, and 11 bases separated the two germline ends. Germline V gene data show CDR1 as MDHEN and CDR2 as SYDVKM. This CDR3 region has 14 residues. Turning to this clone: The antigen remains undetermined.

The PCR made use of 60 Vbeta and 13 Jbeta primers. Generated by immunoSEQ multiplex PCR, the TCRdb table keeps only in-frame clones and is missing some. In all, the sample yields over 100,000 clones. This sequence joins TRBV28 and TRBJ2-3; the D gene is possibly TRBD1 (6 bases). Sequenced input: PBMCs. This receptor was taken from a woman aged 40 to 50 in good health and CMV-seropositive. CDR3 bases: TGTGCCAGCAGTCTTTCAGGGGTCACAGATACGCAGTATTTT. This translates into CASSLSGVTDTQYF.